This passage covers 11 T cell receptor beta chains from one sample sequenced in a study of post-analysis software for immune sequencing data. Findings of the study overall: Five or six TRBV segments were significantly more frequent in patients than in controls. TRBV5-6, TRBV5-1 and TRBV20-1 were among these segments.

TCR beta cDNA libraries had unique molecular identifiers. TCRdb processed the PCR reads anew with MiXCR; each CDR3 protein has one entry. The table shows roughly 400,000 distinct CDR3 sequences, with 39% occurring only once. Which antigens these TCRs recognize remains unknown. The sequencing sample was made of blood. The receptor set was obtained from a girl under 10 years old with multiple sclerosis.

In its sample, this clonotype was seen many times. The chain couples TRBV4-1 to TRBJ2-7; 10 bases agree with TRBD2. This CDR3 has 18 amino acids. V was clipped by 2 bases and J by 1 base; unmatched bases: 11. Germline CDR1 is MGHRA and CDR2 is YSYEKL. CDR3 amino acids: CASSQTLAGGHRSYEQYF. The CDR3 nucleotides read TGCGCCAGCAGCCAAACGTTAGCGGGGGGACACAGGTCCTACGAGCAGTACTTC.

This clonotype appeared a few times. The chain links TRBV29-1 to TRBJ2-3, with 8 bases that match TRBD2. The V gene's germline CDR1 is SQVTM and CDR2 ANQGSEA. V dropped 3 bases and J dropped 3; count of bases not matched to a gene: 2. The length of the CDR3 is 13 residues. The CDR3 sequence is CSVEGLGTDTQYF. CDR3 bases: TGCAGCGTTGAGGGACTAGGGACAGATACGCAGTATTTT.

The rearrangement uses TRBV29-1 and TRBJ2-2, with 7 bases fitting TRBD2. Germline loops: CDR1 SQVTM, CDR2 ANQGSEA. With V trimmed by 4 bases and J by 6 bases, 8 bases remained unmatched. The CDR3 length is 14 residues. CDR3: CSVGGRAGSGELFF. In nucleotides, the CDR3 is TGCAGCGTTGGTGGGAGGGCCGGATCCGGGGAGCTGTTTTTT.

The chain uses TRBV25-1 and TRBJ2-1; D is ambiguous. Germline CDR1 is MGHDK and CDR2 is SYGVNS. CDR3 size: 12 residues. Trimming pared 6 bases from V and 3 bases from J, leaving 6 bases between. The CDR3 DNA sequence: TGTGCCAGCAGATTCGGCTACAATGAGCAGTTCTTC. Its protein is CASRFGYNEQFF.

This clonotype has a handful of counts. The chain joins TRBV12-3 or TRBV12-4 to TRBJ1-5; D is uncertain. Trimming pared 2 bases from V and 3 bases from J, leaving 8 bases between. The CDR3 contains 14 residues. The CDR3 spells CASSLNRVNQPQHF. CDR3 DNA: TGTGCCAGCAGTTTAAATCGGGTCAATCAGCCCCAGCATTTT.

The V call is TRBV15, the J call TRBJ2-5; D perhaps matches TRBD2 (5 bases). The V end lost 9 bases, the J end lost 4 bases, and 18 bases lay between the germline ends. Germline CDR1 LNHNV, CDR2 YYDKDF (reference sequence). This CDR3 is built from 14 residues. The CDR3 protein is CATRRSGSRETQYF. The CDR3 DNA sequence: TGTGCCACTAGGCGGTCGGGGTCCAGAGAGACCCAGTACTTC. Variable domain in full (rest from reference TRBV15 and TRBJ2-5): DAMVIQNPRYQVTQFGKPVTLSCSQTLNHNVMYWYQQKSSQAPKLLFHYYDKDFNNEADTPDNFQSRRPNTSFCFLDIRSPGLGDTAMYLCATRRSGSRETQYFGPGTRLLVL.

The chain has TRBV4-1 and TRBJ2-7; D may be TRBD2 (5 bases). Germline V gene lookup returns CDR1 MGHRA and CDR2 YSYEKL. The V gene lost 1 base and the J gene lost 7 bases, with 17 bases spanning the gap. CDR3 length: 15 amino acids. The CDR3 loop reads CASSQAERTRGEQYF. As DNA, the CDR3 is TGCGCCAGCAGCCAAGCTGAGAGGACTCGGGGAGAGCAGTACTTC.

This clonotype was seen a few times. The chain joins TRBV14 to TRBJ1-6; D gene unclear. CDR1 is SGHDN, CDR2 FVKESK, per germline. The V and J ends lost 3 bases and 8 bases respectively, with 8 bases between them. The CDR3 totals 13 residues. The CDR3 sequence is CASSQGPDSPLHF. In nucleotides, the CDR3 is TGTGCCAGCAGCCAGGGTCCGGATTCACCCCTCCACTTT.

This clonotype has a handful of counts. This rearrangement joins TRBV9 to TRBJ2-7, with a possible D match to TRBD1 (5 bases). Germline CDR1 is SGDLS and CDR2 is YYNGEE. The CDR3 covers 13 residues. V was pared by 0 bases and J by 4 bases, with 8 bases between. CDR3 loop: CASSVGGEYEQYF. CDR3 nucleotides: TGTGCCAGCAGCGTAGGGGGCGAGTACGAGCAGTACTTC.

This chain links TRBV3-1 with TRBJ2-3; no reliable D call. CDR1 and CDR2 from the germline V gene are LGHDT and YNNKEL (reference sequence). This CDR3 spans 14 amino acids. V lost 4 bases and J lost 5, with 13 bases in between. CDR3 DNA sequence: TGTGCCAGCAGCCCCCAAGGGCCGGGAGATACGCAGTATTTT. Its protein is CASSPQGPGDTQYF.

The J gene is TRBJ2-1, the V gene TRBV29-1; D is uncertain. This CDR3 region has 14 residues. CDR1 SQVTM and CDR2 ANQGSEA come from the germline V gene. Trimming pared 2 bases from V and 5 bases from J, leaving 13 bases between. CDR3 in DNA: TGCAGCGTTGAAAGGTCCGGCAGGCACAATGAGCAGTTCTTC. This gives the protein CSVERSGRHNEQFF.